These 23 T cell receptor beta chains originate from one sample sequenced in a study of blood T cell repertoires in COVID-19. TCRdb's table, derived via immunoSEQ multiplex PCR, lists solely in-frame clones and lacks some. Of some 200,000 clones in the sample, approximately 94% were seen once. Sequenced input: peripheral blood. The origin of the receptors is a man younger than 45 with COVID-19, enrolled during active disease.

The V call is TRBV27, the J call TRBJ1-5, with unresolved D. This CDR3 has 15 amino acids. Germline-derived CDR1 and CDR2 are MNHEY and SMNVEV (reference sequence). The V and J ends lost 4 bases and 1 base respectively, with 11 bases between them. This chain's CDR3 is CASSSDIRSNQPQHF. CDR3 nucleotides: TGTGCCAGCAGTTCTGACATCCGGAGCAATCAGCCCCAGCATTTT.

This clone was detected only once. CDR3 DNA sequence: TGTGCCAGCAAGGTCACAGGGCCGAGGGAGACCCAGTACTTC. Its protein product is CASKVTGPRETQYF. The genes are TRBV6-6 and TRBJ2-5, with a possible D match to TRBD1 (6 bases). The CDR3 loop spans 14 amino acids. V was trimmed by 7 bases and J by 5 bases, leaving 17 bases between them. Looked up from germline, CDR1 is MNHNY and CDR2 is SVGAGI (reference sequence).

The rearrangement links TRBV29-1 to TRBJ1-5; 11 positions agree with TRBD1. Germline trimming cut 4 bases from V and 5 bases from J; bases unmatched to any gene: 4. The germline gives CDR1 SQVTM, CDR2 ANQGSEA. The CDR3 contains 14 residues. As DNA, the CDR3 is TGCAGCGTTGCCGGGACAGGGGGGCATCAGCCCCAGCATTTT. It specifies CSVAGTGGHQPQHF.

This clone is a singleton in its sample. The rearrangement joins TRBV30 to TRBJ1-1, with D perhaps matching TRBD1 (5 bases). This CDR3 contains 13 residues. Trimming left V 4 bases short and J 0 bases short, with 9 bases between. In germline, CDR1 is GTSNPN, CDR2 SVGIG (reference sequence). Here the CDR3 DNA reads TGTGCCTGGAACCGGGGGTTGAACACTGAAGCTTTCTTT. Translation: CAWNRGLNTEAFF.

The chain carries TRBV6-1 and TRBJ1-5, with D hard to call. The CDR3 totals 15 residues. Germline CDR1 is MNHNS and CDR2 is SASEGT. V gave up 1 base and J gave up 1 base, with 8 bases separating them. In DNA form, the CDR3 reads TGTGCCAGCAGTGAAGGACCGGGGAGCAATCAGCCCCAGCATTTT. Amino acid sequence: CASSEGPGSNQPQHF.

V is TRBV18 and J is TRBJ1-1; 7 bases agree with TRBD1. V lost 2 bases, J lost 3 bases, and 3 bases stayed unmatched. Per the germline V gene, CDR1 is KGHSH and CDR2 is LQKENI. This CDR3 comprises 14 residues. The chain's CDR3 is CASSPGTEHTEAFF. The DNA for the CDR3 is TGTGCCAGCTCACCAGGGACAGAGCACACTGAAGCTTTCTTT.

The chain couples TRBV25-1 to TRBJ2-7, with a possible D match to TRBD2 (7 bases). Germline-derived CDR1 and CDR2 are MGHDK and SYGVNS. V was trimmed by 2 bases and J by 4 bases, leaving 21 bases between them. There are 17 residues in the CDR3. This CDR3 reads CASSEDRGGAGWYEQYF. The CDR3, as DNA: TGTGCCAGCAGTGAAGACCGTGGGGGGGCTGGGTGGTACGAGCAGTACTTC.

This chain links TRBV2 with TRBJ1-4, with 7 bases that match TRBD1. V shed 6 bases, J shed 6 bases, and the junction held 10 bases outside the gene matches. The length of the CDR3 is 15 residues. Germline loops: CDR1 SNHLY, CDR2 FYNNEI. The CDR3: CASRDWTGLDEKLFF. In nucleotides, the CDR3 is TGTGCCAGCAGGGATTGGACAGGCCTTGATGAAAAACTGTTTTTT.

The rearrangement joins TRBV12-3 or TRBV12-4 to TRBJ2-2, with D possibly matching TRBD2 (6 bases). The CDR3 has 12 residues. V lost 7 bases, J lost 4 bases, and 7 bases lay in between. CDR3 loop: CASMEGTGELFF. CDR3 in DNA: TGTGCCAGCATGGAGGGCACCGGGGAGCTGTTTTTT.

The V call is TRBV5-1, the J call TRBJ1-6, with D tentatively TRBD1 (6 bases). V dropped 4 bases and J dropped 7 bases, with 15 bases sitting between them. From germline, CDR1 is SGHRS and CDR2 YFSETQ. The CDR3 has 15 residues. Here the CDR3 reads CASSGLTGPNSPLHF. The CDR3 nucleotides read TGCGCCAGCAGCGGTCTAACAGGGCCAAATTCACCCCTCCACTTT.

The genes are TRBV6-5 and TRBJ1-3; tentatively, D is TRBD1 (6 bases). Trimming pared 0 bases from V and 2 bases from J, leaving 11 bases between. CDR3 length: 16 amino acids. Germline CDR1 is MNHEY and CDR2 is SVGAGI. The CDR3 spells CASSYSGQGTGNTIYF. In nucleotides, the CDR3 is TGTGCCAGCAGTTACTCGGGCCAGGGGACTGGAAACACCATATATTTT.

V usage is TRBV7-6 and J usage is TRBJ2-3, with 9 bases that match TRBD2. Trimming at V came to 5 bases and at J to 8 bases, leaving 17 bases not matched to a gene. Looked up from germline, CDR1 is SGHVS and CDR2 is FNYEAQ. The CDR3 extends over 17 amino acids. Here the CDR3 DNA reads TGTGCCAGCAGCCGAGAGGCTAGCGGGGACCGGAGGGGTACGCAGTATTTT. Translated: CASSREASGDRRGTQYF.

The CDR3 DNA reads as TGTGCCAGCAGCAGGGGGCAGGGTCAGCCCCAGCATTTT. Translating it yields CASSRGQGQPQHF. The chain has TRBV7-2 and TRBJ1-5; 7 nucleotides agree with TRBD1. Losses at the gene ends were 5 bases for V and 6 bases for J; bases not matched to a gene: 4. The CDR3 loop spans 13 amino acids. Germline V lookup: CDR1 SGHTA, CDR2 FQGNSA.

V gene TRBV30 combines with J gene TRBJ1-5; weak D call: TRBD1 (5 bases). Germline loops: CDR1 GTSNPN, CDR2 SVGIG (reference sequence). The length of the CDR3 is 15 residues. Trimming left V 1 base short and J 5 bases short, with 15 bases between. CDR3 region: CAWSGGSNLYQPQHF. CDR3 in DNA: TGTGCCTGGAGTGGGGGCTCCAACCTTTATCAGCCCCAGCATTTT.

This chain connects TRBV29-1 to TRBJ2-4, with 9 bases lining up with TRBD1. CDR3 length equals 13 residues. Germline CDR1 SQVTM, CDR2 ANQGSEA. Germline trimming cut 6 bases from V and 3 bases from J; bases unmatched to any gene: 3. CDR3 DNA sequence: TGCAGCGTCCAGGGACAGGGCAAAAACATTCAGTACTTC. It translates to CSVQGQGKNIQYF.

V is TRBV5-5 and J is TRBJ2-7; 7 positions agree with TRBD2. CDR1 is SGHKS and CDR2 is YYEKEE in the germline V gene (reference sequence). The CDR3 has 14 amino acids. V trimming: 1 base; J trimming: 6 bases; junction bases outside the gene matches: 7. DNA for the CDR3: TGTGCCAGCAGCTTGAGCCGGGGGGAATTCGAGCAGTACTTC. Protein sequence: CASSLSRGEFEQYF.

The chain has TRBV12-3 or TRBV12-4 and TRBJ1-2; 8 bases match TRBD1. J gave up 8 bases and V 6 bases, and 8 bases lay outside the gene matches. The CDR3 has 13 residues. The chain's CDR3 is CASSPGQGLGYTF. The CDR3, as DNA: TGTGCCAGCAGCCCTGGACAGGGCTTGGGCTACACCTTC.

The chain uses TRBV6-5 and TRBJ1-5; 10 bases align to TRBD1. Trimming at V came to 6 bases and at J to 5 bases, leaving 10 bases not matched to a gene. This CDR3 contains 16 residues. Germline V gene lookup returns CDR1 MNHEY and CDR2 SVGAGI. The CDR3 is CASRYGQGGKYQPQHF. The CDR3 DNA sequence: TGTGCCAGCAGGTACGGACAGGGGGGAAAGTATCAGCCCCAGCATTTT.

This sequence joins TRBV3-1 (or the pseudogene TRBV3-2) and TRBJ2-7; TRBD2 might be the D (7 bases). CDR3 length equals 18 residues. Trimming took off 0 bases at V and 5 bases at J, with 23 bases between the two ends. From germline, CDR1 is LGHDT and CDR2 YNNKEL (reference sequence). CDR3 bases: TGTGCCAGCAGCCAAGATTTCGGGAAAATGGGGGGGCAGAACGAGCAGTACTTC. Protein sequence: CASSQDFGKMGGQNEQYF.

V is TRBV3-1 (or the pseudogene TRBV3-2) and J is TRBJ1-1, with unresolved D. The CDR3 has 14 amino acids. Trimming pared 1 base from V and 3 bases from J, leaving 9 bases between. Germline V lookup: CDR1 LGHDT, CDR2 YNNKEL (reference sequence). In nucleotides, the CDR3 is TGTGCCAGCAGCCAAGGATCCGGGGACACTGAAGCTTTCTTT. Translating it yields CASSQGSGDTEAFF.

The chain has TRBV11-2 and TRBJ1-2, with TRBD1 as a possible D gene (5 bases). Trimming shortened V by 2 bases and J by 6 bases, and 22 bases separated the two germline ends. CDR1 is SGHAT and CDR2 is FQNNGV in the germline V gene. The CDR3 consists of 17 residues. CDR3 coding DNA: TGTGCCAGCAGCTTAATTCAGGGCCGGGCAGGTTTACATGGCTACACCTTC. It encodes CASSLIQGRAGLHGYTF.

This chain uses TRBV5-6 with TRBJ1-4; no reliable D call. This CDR3 region has 13 residues. CDR1 and CDR2 from the germline V gene are SGHDT and YYEEEE. The V and J ends lost 1 base and 7 bases respectively, with 8 bases between them. The CDR3 DNA reads as TGTGCCAGCAGCTTGTCAGGATCTGAAAAACTGTTTTTT. It codes for CASSLSGSEKLFF.

The CDR3 sequence is CASSHDQGWRGYTF. The CDR3 nucleotides read TGTGCCAGCAGCCACGACCAGGGGTGGAGGGGCTACACCTTC. This chain connects TRBV7-9 to TRBJ1-2, with a tentative D call TRBD1 (6 bases). CDR1 and CDR2 (germline): SEHNR, FQNEAQ (reference sequence). CDR3 size: 14 residues. V dropped 5 bases and J dropped 8 bases, with 18 bases sitting between them.